Sequencing of this TCR beta chain was carried out in a study of CD8 T cells in ankylosing spondylitis. The CDR3 covers 17 residues. Germline V gene lookup returns CDR1 LNHNV and CDR2 YYDKDF (reference sequence). Trimming cost V 1 base and J 1 base, with 17 bases left between them. A quantitative 5'-RACE method, one with molecular barcodes, was used to make TCR beta libraries. TCRdb ran MiXCR on the 5' RACE reads and lists one entry per CDR3 protein. The sample lists 200,000 to 300,000 distinct CDR3 sequences; around 9.2% were seen once. The clonotype originates from a male donor with ankylosing spondylitis or in good health (not recorded which). The rearrangement uses TRBV15 and TRBJ2-7; possibly TRBD2 for D (6 bases). The specimen sequenced was blood, either unsorted or a sorted T cell fraction (not recorded which). The CDR3 region is CATSRVRAISGSYEQYF. DNA of the CDR3: TGTGCCACCAGCAGAGTTCGGGCCATTAGCGGTTCCTACGAGCAGTACTTC.